This T cell receptor (beta chain) was retrieved from a study of blood T cell repertoires in COVID-19. The wider study: The United States, Italy and Spain provided the acute and convalescent COVID-19 samples. T cells, B-cell-depleted T cells, or PBMCs provided the cDNA or gDNA that served as material.

Original handling: Amplification of reference gene primers provided the estimated nucleated cell counts. Assay: immunoSEQ multiplex PCR; the TCRdb copy retains only in-frame clones and omits some. V, J and clone size reflect that table, while D and trimming were determined from the DNA. The sample holds 240,000 or so clones, about 80% seen once. The source is an elderly woman with acute or convalescent COVID-19. The sample taken for sequencing was peripheral blood.

As DNA, the CDR3 is TGTGCCAGCAGCGTCGAGGGGACAGTAACAGATACGCAGTATTTT. Amino acids: CASSVEGTVTDTQYF. The chain couples TRBV9 to TRBJ2-3, with 7 bases fitting TRBD1. The CDR3 extends over 15 amino acids. V shed 2 bases, J shed 3 bases, and the junction held 6 bases outside the gene matches. Looked up from germline, CDR1 is SGDLS and CDR2 is YYNGEE.